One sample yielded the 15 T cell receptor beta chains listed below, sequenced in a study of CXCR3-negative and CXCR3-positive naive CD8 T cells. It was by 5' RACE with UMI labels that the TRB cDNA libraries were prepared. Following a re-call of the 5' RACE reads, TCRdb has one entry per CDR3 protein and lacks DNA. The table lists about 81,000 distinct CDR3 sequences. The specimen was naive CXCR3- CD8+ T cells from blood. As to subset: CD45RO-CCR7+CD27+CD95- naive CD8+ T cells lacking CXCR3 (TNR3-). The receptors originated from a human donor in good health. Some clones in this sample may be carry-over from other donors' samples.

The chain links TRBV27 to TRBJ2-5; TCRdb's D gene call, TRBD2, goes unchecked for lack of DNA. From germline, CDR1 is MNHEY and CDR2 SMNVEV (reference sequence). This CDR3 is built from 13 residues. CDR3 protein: CASSLSLVETQYF.

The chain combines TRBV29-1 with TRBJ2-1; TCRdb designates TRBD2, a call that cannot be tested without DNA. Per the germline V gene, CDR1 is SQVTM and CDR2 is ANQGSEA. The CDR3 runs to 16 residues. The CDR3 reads CSVEDLTSGSVYEQFF.

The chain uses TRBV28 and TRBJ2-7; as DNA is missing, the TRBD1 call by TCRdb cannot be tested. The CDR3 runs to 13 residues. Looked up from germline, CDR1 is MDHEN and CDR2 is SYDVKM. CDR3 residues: CASSLIGDYEQYF. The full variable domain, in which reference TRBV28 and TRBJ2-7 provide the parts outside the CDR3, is DVKVTQSSRYLVKRTGEKVFLECVQDMDHENMFWYRQDPGLGLRLIYFSYDVKMKEKGDIPEGYSVSREKKERFSLILESASTNQTSMYLCASSLIGDYEQYFGPGTRLTVT.

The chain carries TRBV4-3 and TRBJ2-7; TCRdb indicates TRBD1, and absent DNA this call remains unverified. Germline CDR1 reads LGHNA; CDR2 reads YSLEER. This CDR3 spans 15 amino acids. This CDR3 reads CASSSGTGNPYEQYF.

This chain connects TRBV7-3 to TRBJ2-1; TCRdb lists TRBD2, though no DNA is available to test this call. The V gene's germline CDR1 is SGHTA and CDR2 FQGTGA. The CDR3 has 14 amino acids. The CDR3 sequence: CASSLTGGLAEQFF.

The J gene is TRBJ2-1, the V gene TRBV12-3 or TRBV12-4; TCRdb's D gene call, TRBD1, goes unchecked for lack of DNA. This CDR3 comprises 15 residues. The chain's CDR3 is CASSLGAWGDNEQFF.

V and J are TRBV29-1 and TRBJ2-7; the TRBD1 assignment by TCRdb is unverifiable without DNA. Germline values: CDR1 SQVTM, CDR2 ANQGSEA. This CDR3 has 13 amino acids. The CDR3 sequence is CSVGAGAPYEQYF.

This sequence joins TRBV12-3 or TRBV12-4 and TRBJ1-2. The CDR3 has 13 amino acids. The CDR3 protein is CASSFGKLWGYTF.

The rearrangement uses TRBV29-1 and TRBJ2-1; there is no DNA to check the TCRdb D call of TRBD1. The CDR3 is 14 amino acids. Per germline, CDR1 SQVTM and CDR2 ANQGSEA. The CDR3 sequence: CSVDRGSSYNEQFF.

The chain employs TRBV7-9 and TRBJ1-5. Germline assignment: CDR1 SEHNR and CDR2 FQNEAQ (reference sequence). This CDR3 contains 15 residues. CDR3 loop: CASSFGGMGDQPQHF. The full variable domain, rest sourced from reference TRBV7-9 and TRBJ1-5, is DTGVSQNPRHKITKRGQNVTFRCDPISEHNRLYWYRQTLGQGPEFLTYFQNEAQLEKSRLLSDRFSAERPKGSFSTLEIQRTEQGDSAMYLCASSFGGMGDQPQHFGDGTRLSIL.

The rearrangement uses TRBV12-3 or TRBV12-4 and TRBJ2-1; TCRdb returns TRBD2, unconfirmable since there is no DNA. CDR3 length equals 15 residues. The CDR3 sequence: CASTLGPSGHNEQFF.

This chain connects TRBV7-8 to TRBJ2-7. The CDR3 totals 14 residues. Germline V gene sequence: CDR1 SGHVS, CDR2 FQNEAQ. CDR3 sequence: CASSFLMSSYEQYF.

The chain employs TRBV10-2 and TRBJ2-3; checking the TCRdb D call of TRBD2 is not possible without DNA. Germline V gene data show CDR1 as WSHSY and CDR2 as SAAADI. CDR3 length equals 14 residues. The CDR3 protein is CAGGGTSGTDTQYF.

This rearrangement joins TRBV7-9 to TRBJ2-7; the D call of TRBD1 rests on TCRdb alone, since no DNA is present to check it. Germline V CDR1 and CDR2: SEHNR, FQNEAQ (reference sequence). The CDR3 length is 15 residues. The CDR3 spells CASSFHPGGAYEQYF.

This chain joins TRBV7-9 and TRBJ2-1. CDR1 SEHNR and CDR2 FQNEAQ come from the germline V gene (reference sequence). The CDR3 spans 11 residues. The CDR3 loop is CASSLEDEQFF.